The entry below gives a single T cell receptor (beta chain) sequence along with its context. Its antigen is not identified. One junction end disagrees with the germline gene, perhaps due to a read error. TCRdb passed the 5' RACE reads through MiXCR, listing each CDR3 protein once. The data contain about 50,000 distinct CDR3 sequences, 25% to 35% of them singletons. General study findings and limits: Tumor Tregs overlapped most with tumor, then blood, naive CD4+ cells.

Germline V gene lookup returns CDR1 DFQATT and CDR2 SNEGSKA (reference sequence). The CDR3 has 15 residues. Sequenced sample: naive CD4+ T cells sorted from blood. The sample's subset: naive CD4+ T cells, CD4+CD45RA+CD25-. V usage is TRBV20-1 and J usage is TRBJ2-5; 10 bases align to TRBD1. The source is a female donor with breast cancer. The CDR3 nucleotides are TGCAGTGCTAGGGGACAGGGGATATTCCGAGAGACCCGGTACTTC. Its translation: CSARGQGIFRETRYF.